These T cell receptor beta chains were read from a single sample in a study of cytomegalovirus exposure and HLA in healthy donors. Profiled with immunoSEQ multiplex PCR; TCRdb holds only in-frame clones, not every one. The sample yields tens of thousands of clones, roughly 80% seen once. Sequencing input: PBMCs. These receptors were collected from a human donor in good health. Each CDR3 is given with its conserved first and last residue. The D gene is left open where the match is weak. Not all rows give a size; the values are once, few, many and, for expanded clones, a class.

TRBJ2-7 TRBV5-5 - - CASRLTGAGTQLYEQYF TGTGCCAGCAGGCTGACAGGCGCCGGGACACAACTATACGAGCAGTACTTC
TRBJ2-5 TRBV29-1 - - CSVDGSRETQYF TGCAGCGTTGATGGGAGTAGAGAGACCCAGTACTTC
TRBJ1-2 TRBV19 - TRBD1 CASSMTGWDSGYTF TGTGCCAGTAGTATGACAGGGTGGGACTCTGGCTACACCTTC
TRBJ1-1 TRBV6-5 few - CASSYSTGGKAFF TGTGCCAGCAGTTACAGCACAGGCGGTAAAGCTTTCTTT
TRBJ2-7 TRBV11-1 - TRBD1 CASSRDRAGEQYF TGTGCCAGCAGCCGGGACAGGGCCGGCGAGCAGTACTTC
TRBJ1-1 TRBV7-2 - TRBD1 CASRPGTGDTEAFF TGTGCCAGCCGCCCCGGGACAGGGGACACTGAAGCTTTCTTT
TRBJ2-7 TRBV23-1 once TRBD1 CASSRGRGKVGEQYF TGCGCCAGCAGTCGGGGCAGGGGGAAAGTTGGCGAGCAGTACTTC
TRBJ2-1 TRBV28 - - CASSLPLYNEQFF TGTGCCAGCAGTTTGCCACTCTACAATGAGCAGTTCTTC
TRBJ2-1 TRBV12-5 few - CASGLSRRGANEQFF TGTGCTAGTGGTTTGTCCCGCCGGGGGGCGAATGAGCAGTTCTTC
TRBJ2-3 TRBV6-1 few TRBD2 CASRKAGETDTQYF TGTGCCAGCAGAAAAGCGGGGGAGACAGATACGCAGTATTTT
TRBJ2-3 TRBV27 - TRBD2 CASSFAGGNTDTQYF TGTGCCAGCAGTTTCGCGGGGGGTAACACAGATACGCAGTATTTT
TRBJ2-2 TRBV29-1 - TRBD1 CSVVAGGPRGAGELFF TGCAGCGTTGTAGCAGGGGGCCCGCGGGGCGCCGGGGAGCTGTTTTTT
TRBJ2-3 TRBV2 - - CASSEPPGRNLRPDTQYF TGTGCCAGCAGTGAGCCTCCCGGCAGGAACCTCAGGCCAGATACGCAGTATTTT
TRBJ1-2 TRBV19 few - CASNQGNNYGYTF TGTGCCAGTAATCAGGGGAATAACTATGGCTACACCTTC
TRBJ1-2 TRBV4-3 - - CASSQDPGNRGYTF TGCGCCAGCAGCCAAGACCCGGGTAACCGAGGCTACACCTTC
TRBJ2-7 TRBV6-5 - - CASTGAESGSYEQYF TGTGCCAGCACAGGCGCCGAATCAGGCAGCTACGAGCAGTACTTC
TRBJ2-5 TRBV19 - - CASSIGRAETQYF TGTGCCAGTAGTATTGGGAGAGCGGAGACCCAGTACTTC
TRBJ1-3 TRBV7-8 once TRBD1 CASSTRDSVSRNTIYF TGTGCCAGCAGCACTAGGGACAGCGTCTCTAGAAACACCATATATTTT
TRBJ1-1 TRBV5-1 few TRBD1 CASSLAQGASEAFF TGCGCCAGCAGCTTGGCACAGGGGGCATCTGAAGCTTTCTTT
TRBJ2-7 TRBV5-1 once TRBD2 CASSTGLSYEQYF TGCGCCAGCAGCACGGGACTATCCTACGAGCAGTACTTC
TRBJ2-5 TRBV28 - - CASSSFRETQYF TGTGCCAGCAGTTCGTTCCGGGAGACCCAGTACTTC
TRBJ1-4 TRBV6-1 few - CASSAGHGNEKLFF TGTGCCAGCAGTGCGGGACACGGTAATGAAAAACTGTTTTTT
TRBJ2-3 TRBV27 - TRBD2 CASSAPGGGTDTQYF TGTGCCAGCAGCGCCCCGGGGGGAGGCACAGATACGCAGTATTTT
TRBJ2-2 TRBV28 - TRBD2 CASSSPLGAGTSGSPNTGELFF TGTGCCAGCAGTTCCCCTCTGGGGGCCGGGACTAGCGGGAGTCCCAACACCGGGGAGCTGTTTTTT
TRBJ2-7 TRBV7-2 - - CASSPSLVSEQYF TGTGCCAGCAGCCCCAGTCTAGTCTCCGAGCAGTACTTC
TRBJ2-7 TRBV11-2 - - CASASRGSYEQYF TGTGCCAGTGCCTCTAGGGGTTCCTACGAGCAGTACTTC
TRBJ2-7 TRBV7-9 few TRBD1 CASSSGTVSYEQYF TGTGCCAGCAGCTCCGGGACAGTCTCCTACGAGCAGTACTTC
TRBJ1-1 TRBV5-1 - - CASSLETNTEAFF TGCGCCAGCAGCTTGGAGACAAACACTGAAGCTTTCTTT
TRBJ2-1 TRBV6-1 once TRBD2 CASSEDLAGGPGNEQFF TGTGCCAGCAGTGAAGACCTAGCGGGGGGGCCGGGAAATGAGCAGTTCTTC